The TCR beta chain described here comes from a study of vaccination effects on CD4 cells after COVID-19. General study results and limits: No early post-infection timepoints were available in the study, which also included few convalescent patients.

Within the ViraFEST assay, antigen-specific CD4+ T cells underwent expansion with viral peptide pools prior to sequencing. The authors isolated CD4+ T cells after ten to eleven days of culture. Between March and December 2020, the person had a SARS-CoV-2 infection that PCR confirmed. Assay used: immunoSEQ multiplex PCR; TCRdb lists only in-frame clones, some missing. The sample carries nearly 45,000 clones, approximately 70% recorded once. Points on this clone: Its antigen is not known.

The V gene lost 3 bases and the J gene lost 4 bases, with 13 bases spanning the gap. The CDR3 sequence is 14 residues long. Germline V lookup: CDR1 LNHDA, CDR2 SQIVND (reference sequence). This clonotype was sampled from a human donor who had a prior SARS-CoV-2 infection. The V gene is TRBV19, the J gene TRBJ2-7, with D unclear. The sample was CD4+ T cells from PBMCs cultured with a peptide pool, taken before COVID-19 vaccination. The CDR3 spells CASSMMAGVYEQYF. The CDR3 DNA follows: TGTGCCAGTAGTATGATGGCAGGAGTATACGAGCAGTACTTC.